This TCR beta chain was recorded in a study of shared clonotypes between healthy human individuals. Findings of the study overall: Sampling used blood alone; tissue repertoires probably differ.

CDR3 length: 15 amino acids. Germline V lookup: CDR1 SGDLS, CDR2 YYNGEE. V was pared by 0 bases and J by 5 bases, with 6 bases of the junction left unmatched. This table comes from immunoSEQ multiplex PCR, and its TCRdb copy is limited to in-frame clones, with some not included. The data contain 450,000 to 500,000 clones, less than 80% of them singletons. As for this clone: The antigen is unknown.

The receptor comes from a woman aged 40-49 years in good health. Some clones in this sample may be carry-over from other donors' samples. Specimen: PBMCs. This rearrangement joins TRBV9 to TRBJ2-3; 7 bases map to TRBD2. The CDR3 loop is CASSVEAGAEDTQYF. The CDR3 DNA sequence: TGTGCCAGCAGCGTAGAGGCGGGAGCAGAAGATACGCAGTATTTT. The whole variable domain, filled in from reference TRBV9 and TRBJ2-3, reads DSGVTQTPKHLITATGQRVTLRCSPRSGDLSVYWYQQSLDQGLQFLIQYYNGEERAKGNILERFSAQQFPDLHSELNLSSLELGDSALYFCASSVEAGAEDTQYFGPGTRLTVL.